This T cell receptor (beta chain) emerged from a study of spatial heterogeneity in lung cancer (dated by TCRdb to between 2019 and 2020). Broadly, across the study: Beta-chain transcripts were consistently detected in greater numbers than alpha-chain transcripts, which likely reflected higher beta-chain transcript abundance. A strong correlation was found between TCR transcript counts in tumor regions and a T cell transcriptional module score from matched bulk RNA-seq. In non-small cell lung cancer, the study made a quantitative comparison of TCR alpha and beta repertoires among multiple tumor regions, matched nontumor lung and blood. Both alpha and beta chains were TCR-sequenced in 200 or so tumor regions, approximately 67 matched nontumor lung samples and around 50 PBMC samples obtained at surgery. In the raw uncorrected reads, each unique combination of TCR and UMI appeared on average more than ten times. The study linked features of the TCR repertoire to counts of nonsynonymous mutations, which were determined by whole-exome sequencing of tumor tissue. Beyond this particular receptor, the publication reports: The count of ubiquitous expanded TCRs correlated with the count of ubiquitous nonsynonymous mutations, and the count of regional expanded TCRs correlated with the count of regional nonsynonymous mutations. TCR-seq coverage of tumor T cells was estimated at only roughly 7.7% for alpha chains and 12% to 15% for beta chains. Confirming at a functional level the hypothesis that regional TCRs recognize regional mutations was considered to require additional single-cell paired TCR alpha and beta sequencing. The tumor nonsynonymous mutation count correlated with the number of expanded alpha and beta TCRs within the tumor.

Library construction relied on 5' RACE. The reads were generated on a NextSeq 500. In the TCR library protocol, a unique molecular identifier was attached to each TCR cDNA molecule so that PCR and sequencing errors could be corrected. Concerning the study's data processing: TCR identification, UMI-based error correction and CDR3 extraction were all carried out with Decombinator tools. Expanded TCRs were defined as those above a frequency of 2 per 1,000, corresponding to the top 1% of the tumor frequency distribution. Expanded tumor TCRs statistically deemed absent (corrected P<0.05) from at least one tumor region were classed as regional, and all other expanded tumor TCRs were classed as ubiquitous. Renyi diversity was calculated using the R vegan package after each repertoire was subsampled 100 times to 5,000 TCRs. CDR3 similarity networks were built from amino acid triplet string-kernel similarity, with CDR3s being connected when pairwise similarity was above 0.82. TCRdb applied fastp at Q25 and MiXCR to the public reads, then kept only in-frame beta chains. When rows share a CDR3 protein, they turn into one entry using the most common DNA and genes. Here the V and J calls rest on TCRdb's processing, not on the authors' analysis. Across this sample there are 7,500 to 8,000 distinct CDR3 sequences, with around 6.7% seen only once. The ten largest clones add up to about a sixth of the sample.

Interpreted using the paper, the time point label stands for: sample taken at primary tumor resection. Samples were obtained from around 72 patients with early-stage, untreated non-small cell lung cancer from the lung TRACERx cohort. For TCR sequencing, whole RNA was extracted from tumor and nontumor lung tissue, or from cryopreserved PBMC samples, and no cell sorting was done. Patients were selected for TCR sequencing only if sufficient RNA was available from at least two tumor regions. A lung pathologist reviewed the tumor and adjacent nontumor lung specimens before the specimens were selected. The germline V gene (reference sequence) sets CDR1 to LNHDA and CDR2 to SQIVND. The CDR3 covers 14 residues, taking in both the cysteine and the phenylalanine. Left in the record is the CDR3 DNA by itself, 42 bases read in frame from the first base. This clonotype was observed at least ten times. No cognate antigen has been identified for it. Relative to the germline gene, one junction end is altered; a read error may explain this. Being off target in a library aimed at alpha chains, this beta chain has a size of little meaning.

This material consisted of lung tumor tissue, taken at surgery. The clonotype originates from a female donor with early-stage non-small cell lung cancer. Here the chain combines TRBV19 and TRBJ1-2, and 7 junctional nucleotides match TRBD1. The CDR3 loop reads CASTETGYVLPSSF. Here is the DNA: TGTGCCAGTACCGAGACAGGGTACGTTCTTCCATCCTCCTTC. When the CDR3 is completed using the reference TRBV19 and TRBJ1-2 genes on either side, the full variable domain is DGGITQSPKYLFRKEGQNVTLSCEQNLNHDAMYWYRQDPGQGLRLIYYSQIVNDFQKGDIAEGYSVSREKKESFPLTVTSAQKNPTAFYLCASTETGYVLPSSFGSGTRLTVV.